This T cell receptor beta chain originates from a study of CXCR3-negative and CXCR3-positive naive CD8 T cells. Study overall: Per-library TRB read counts averaged about 1.5 +/- 0.3 million, adding up to some 130 million in total.

UMI-labeled 5' RACE TRB cDNA libraries were prepared from the cells. For each CDR3 protein, TCRdb gives one entry from its re-call of the 5' RACE reads, without DNA. This sample's clone table lists 40,000 to 45,000 distinct CDR3 sequences. On this clonotype: Antigen: not known.

This CDR3 contains 12 residues. Germline CDR1 and CDR2: SGHTA and FQGTGA. Study conclusions and caveats: Researchers report CXCR3 expression partially decreased after cryopreservation, with fresh PBMCs used in most assays. Both naive subsets, CXCR3-negative and CXCR3-positive, displayed similar TRBV-TRBJ usage, unlike memory cells. Comparably high diversity marked both naive subsets, whereas memory CD8+ cells had much lower diversity.

The TCR originated in a human donor in good health. Some clones in this sample may be carry-over from other donors' samples. The rearrangement joins TRBV7-3 to TRBJ2-3; the TCRdb D gene call, TRBD1, has no DNA to confirm it. The sequenced sample consisted of memory CD8+ T cells from blood. The CDR3 spells CASSPLADTQYF.